The 32 T cell receptor beta chains below were found in one sample sequenced in a study of T-cell memory formation after mild COVID-19. MiXCR was run by TCRdb on the 5' RACE reads, yielding one entry per CDR3 protein. The table shows hundreds of thousands of distinct CDR3 sequences, with over 15% occurring only once. The sequenced sample consisted of PBMCs or a T cell subset sorted from them (not recorded which). Every receptor here comes from an adult woman who had mild COVID-19 (a few samples of this study predate the infection). Cell type and time point are not known.

This clonotype has more than one count but fewer than ten. V is TRBV6-6 and J is TRBJ2-7; D gene ambiguous. Germline loops: CDR1 MNHNY, CDR2 SVGAGI (reference sequence). This CDR3 has 15 residues. Trimming left V 5 bases short and J 4 bases short, with 18 bases between. The CDR3 sequence is CASSDDREARYEQYF. The CDR3 DNA follows: TGTGCCAGCAGTGATGATAGGGAAGCAAGATACGAGCAGTACTTC.

The chain employs TRBV12-3 or TRBV12-4 and TRBJ2-5, with D uncertain. This CDR3 is 14 amino acids long. V lost 6 bases, J lost 3 bases, and 14 bases lay in between. This chain's CDR3 is CASSFGANEETQYF. CDR3 nucleotide sequence: TGTGCCAGCAGCTTTGGTGCGAATGAAGAGACCCAGTACTTC.

The sample holds a few counts of this clonotype. The genes are TRBV13 and TRBJ1-1, with D unclear. The V gene lost 5 bases and the J gene lost 3 bases, with 13 bases spanning the gap. The CDR3 is 14 residues long. Germline V gene data show CDR1 as PRHDT and CDR2 as FYEKMQ (reference sequence). This chain's CDR3 is CASSVSGRYTEAFF. In DNA form, the CDR3 reads TGTGCCAGCAGCGTCTCCGGGAGGTACACTGAAGCTTTCTTT. Full variable domain (missing parts from reference TRBV13 and TRBJ1-1): AAGVIQSPRHLIKEKRETATLKCYPIPRHDTVYWYQQGPGQDPQFLISFYEKMQSDKGSIPDRFSAQQFSDYHSELNMSSLELGDSALYFCASSVSGRYTEAFFGQGTRLTVV.

This clonotype was observed a few times. The chain has TRBV7-3 and TRBJ1-2; a possible D gene is TRBD1 (6 bases). The V end was cut by 1 base, the J end by 5 bases, with 17 bases between. CDR1 and CDR2 (germline): SGHTA, FQGTGA. The CDR3 spans 16 residues. This chain's CDR3 is CASSLRRATGLYGYTF. Here the CDR3 DNA reads TGTGCCAGCAGCTTAAGAAGGGCTACAGGGCTGTATGGCTACACCTTC.

CDR3 residues: CASSPQRRDEQFF. CDR3 sequence (DNA): TGTGCCAGCAGCCCACAGCGAAGGGATGAGCAGTTCTTC. V and J are TRBV9 and TRBJ2-1, with D uncertain. CDR1 is SGDLS and CDR2 is YYNGEE in the germline V gene. There are 13 residues in the CDR3. Trimming took 4 bases from V and 8 from J, leaving 13 bases between them.

The V and J genes are TRBV6-2 or TRBV6-3 and TRBJ2-7; maybe TRBD2 (6 bases). In germline, CDR1 is MNHEY, CDR2 SVGEGT. This CDR3 comprises 17 residues. The ends were cut back, 3 bases at V and 2 bases at J, with 20 bases in the middle. The CDR3 bases are TGTGCCAGCAGTTATCTCGGCTACGGGAGAGGTCCCTACGAGCAGTACTTC. As protein: CASSYLGYGRGPYEQYF.

The V and J genes are TRBV4-2 and TRBJ2-1, with a possible D match to TRBD2 (6 bases). The CDR3 totals 13 residues. Germline assignment: CDR1 LGHNA and CDR2 YNFKEQ. Deletions cut 1 base from V and 11 bases from J, with 12 bases between. The CDR3 here is CASSQAVRGKQFF. CDR3 bases: TGTGCCAGCAGCCAAGCGGTTCGGGGGAAGCAGTTCTTC.

This chain links TRBV6-1 with TRBJ2-7, with D hard to call. This CDR3 region has 13 residues. V was pared by 4 bases and J by 2 bases, with 9 bases between. From germline, CDR1 is MNHNS and CDR2 SASEGT. CDR3 sequence reads: CASSGRVTYEQYF. DNA of the CDR3: TGTGCCAGCAGTGGAAGGGTCACCTACGAGCAGTACTTC.

The chain has TRBV20-1 and TRBJ1-1, with no clear D. V was pared by 1 base and J by 0 bases, with 12 bases between. The germline CDR1 and CDR2 sequences are DFQATT and SNEGSKA (reference sequence). The length of the CDR3 is 15 residues. The CDR3 sequence: CSARVRLVMNTEAFF. The CDR3 DNA follows: TGCAGTGCTAGAGTCCGGCTAGTCATGAACACTGAAGCTTTCTTT.

V is TRBV5-5 and J is TRBJ2-3; D is perhaps TRBD2 (6 bases). Germline lookup yields CDR1 SGHKS and CDR2 YYEKEE (reference sequence). V lost 5 bases and J lost 6, with 13 bases in between. CDR3 length: 13 amino acids. This CDR3 is CASRGTGGDTQYF. DNA for the CDR3: TGTGCCAGCAGAGGAACAGGAGGGGATACGCAGTATTTT.

The chain combines TRBV5-1 with TRBJ2-7, with D perhaps matching TRBD1 (5 bases). The CDR3 spans 15 residues. Germline V lookup: CDR1 SGHRS, CDR2 YFSETQ. Trimming cost V 0 bases and J 6 bases, with 16 bases left between them. CDR3 bases: TGCGCCAGCAGCTTGGTACTTGGGGCTCCCAGCGAGCAGTACTTC. Its translation: CASSLVLGAPSEQYF. Complete variable domain (other parts from reference TRBV5-1 and TRBJ2-7): KAGVTQTPRYLIKTRGQQVTLSCSPISGHRSVSWYQQTPGQGLQFLFEYFSETQRNKGNFPGRFSGRQFSNSRSEMNVSTLELGDSALYLCASSLVLGAPSEQYFGPGTRLTVT.

The chain couples TRBV14 to TRBJ2-1, with 11 bases aligning to TRBD2. Germline V CDR1 and CDR2: SGHDN, FVKESK. CDR3 length: 21 residues. Trimming cost V 4 bases and J 4 bases; bases outside gene matches: 21. The CDR3 coding sequence is TGTGCCAGCAGCCTCTCTGGGGCGGCTAGCGGGGGGTCATTCGAGTACAATGAGCAGTTCTTC. Its translation is CASSLSGAASGGSFEYNEQFF.

At least ten counts were recorded for this clonotype. The V and J genes are TRBV4-1 and TRBJ2-1; the match to TRBD2 covers 13 bases. CDR1 and CDR2 (germline): MGHRA, YSYEKL. The CDR3 runs to 14 residues. V shed 6 bases and J 8 bases; nucleotides not matched to a gene: 4. The CDR3 coding sequence is TGCGCCAGCAGGACTAGCGGGAGGTCGGATGAGCAGTTCTTC. Protein product: CASRTSGRSDEQFF.

In this sample, this clonotype turned up many times. Written as DNA, the CDR3 is TGCGCCAGCAACGAACCATCTGGGGGCCCGCACAATGAGCAGTTCTTC. Amino acids: CASNEPSGGPHNEQFF. The chain links TRBV5-1 to TRBJ2-1, with a weak D call TRBD1 (6 bases). Per germline, CDR1 SGHRS and CDR2 YFSETQ. The V end lost 6 bases, the J end lost 5 bases, and 21 bases lay between the germline ends. The CDR3 extends over 16 amino acids.

Here the CDR3 reads CAISAKHASAKNIQYF. In nucleotides, the CDR3 is TGTGCCATCAGTGCGAAACACGCTTCAGCCAAAAACATTCAGTACTTC. J is TRBJ2-4 and V is TRBV10-3, with D unclear. V lost 4 bases and J lost 0, with 13 bases in between. Looked up from germline, CDR1 is ENHRY and CDR2 is SYGVKD. This CDR3 comprises 16 residues.

This clonotype was recorded at least ten times. The genes are TRBV6-1 and TRBJ2-7; D perhaps matches TRBD1 (5 bases). CDR3 length: 13 residues. V was shortened by 6 bases and J by 3 bases, with 12 bases between the two germline ends. CDR1 MNHNS and CDR2 SASEGT come from the germline V gene. The CDR3 bases are TGTGCCAGCAGGAACAGGTATAGCTACGAGCAGTACTTC. It encodes CASRNRYSYEQYF.

The chain links TRBV20-1 to TRBJ2-5; maybe TRBD2 (6 bases). CDR1 and CDR2 from the germline V gene are DFQATT and SNEGSKA (reference sequence). Trimming removed 4 bases from V and 9 bases from J, with 18 bases in between. This CDR3 spans 13 amino acids. The CDR3 here is CSATDGGILAQYF. In DNA form, the CDR3 reads TGCAGTGCTACCGATGGGGGGATCCTGGCCCAGTACTTC.

This clonotype was observed a few times. The chain employs TRBV29-1 and TRBJ2-1; either TRBD1 or TRBD2 may supply D (6 bases each). V was trimmed by 4 bases and J by 3 bases, leaving 10 bases between them. The CDR3 length is 13 residues. Germline loops: CDR1 SQVTM, CDR2 ANQGSEA. CDR3 bases: TGCAGCGTTGTAGAGGGGGGCTACAATGAGCAGTTCTTC. It yields the protein CSVVEGGYNEQFF.

V and J are TRBV7-6 and TRBJ2-3, with 12 bases identical to TRBD2. Looked up from germline, CDR1 is SGHVS and CDR2 is FNYEAQ. V trimming: 3 bases; J trimming: 4 bases; junction bases outside the gene matches: 11. This CDR3 has 18 residues. The CDR3 DNA is TGTGCCAGCAGCTTCAGGCTAGCGGGAGGGCCGGGGCCAGATACGCAGTATTTT. Translating it yields CASSFRLAGGPGPDTQYF.

There are a few counts of this clonotype. J is TRBJ2-5 and V is TRBV12-3 or TRBV12-4, with 13 bases that match TRBD2. This CDR3 comprises 17 residues. V lost 6 bases to trimming and J lost 2 bases; unmatched junction nucleotides: 9. The CDR3 region has the DNA TGTGCCAGCAGCCCCCAACTAGCGGGAGGGCCGCAAGAGACCCAGTACTTC. It yields the protein CASSPQLAGGPQETQYF.

This clonotype showed up just a few times. This chain uses TRBV9 with TRBJ2-7, with 8 bases lining up with TRBD1. Germline V gene sequence: CDR1 SGDLS, CDR2 YYNGEE. Trimming removed 0 bases from V and 1 base from J; junction bases left unmatched: 6. The CDR3 is made up of 16 amino acids. Written as DNA, the CDR3 is TGTGCCAGCAGCGTAGTCGACAGGGGACAGTCCTACGAGCAGTACTTC. This codes for CASSVVDRGQSYEQYF.

This clonotype came up a few times. The V gene is TRBV24-1, the J gene TRBJ2-7; D call uncertain. The V end lost 5 bases, the J end lost 1 base, and 5 bases lay between the germline ends. The length of the CDR3 is 12 residues. Per germline, CDR1 KGHDR and CDR2 SFDVKD. CDR3 in DNA: TGTGCCACCAGTGGGAGTTCCTACGAGCAGTACTTC. Translating it yields CATSGSSYEQYF.

The chain is built from TRBV12-3 or TRBV12-4 and TRBJ2-5; D call uncertain. The CDR3 loop spans 13 amino acids. The ends were cut back, 6 bases at V and 3 bases at J, with 11 bases in the middle. The DNA for the CDR3 is TGTGCCAGCAGCAGCGACTCCGAAGAGACCCAGTACTTC. Translating it yields CASSSDSEETQYF.

The rearrangement links TRBV28 to TRBJ2-3; 8 positions match TRBD1. Per the germline V gene, CDR1 is MDHEN and CDR2 is SYDVKM. The CDR3 is 12 amino acids. The CDR3 region is CGAGGVTDTQYF. In DNA, the CDR3 is TGTGGTGCAGGGGGCGTCACAGATACGCAGTATTTT. The variable domain in full, completed from reference TRBV28 and TRBJ2-3, reads DVKVTQSSRYLVKRTGEKVFLECVQDMDHENMFWYRQDPGLGLRLIYFSYDVKMKEKGDIPEGYSVSREKKERFSLILESASTNQTSMYLCGAGGVTDTQYFGPGTRLTVL.

This clonotype was counted many times. CDR3 bases: TGCAGTGCTAGACCTTCTAGCGGGCTTTACAATGAGCAGTTCTTC. As protein: CSARPSSGLYNEQFF. The chain has TRBV20-1 and TRBJ2-1; 8 bases fit TRBD2. This CDR3 has 15 residues. The germline V gene has CDR1 DFQATT and CDR2 SNEGSKA (reference sequence). V gave up 2 bases and J gave up 4 bases; unmatched junction bases: 7.

This chain links TRBV5-4 with TRBJ1-4; 9 nucleotides agree with TRBD1. This CDR3 spans 17 amino acids. Germline trimming cut 4 bases from V and 3 bases from J; bases unmatched to any gene: 10. Germline V gives CDR1 SGHNT, CDR2 YYREEE (reference sequence). DNA of the CDR3: TGTGCCAGCAGCCGCGGGACAGGGAGGGGATCTAATGAAAAACTGTTTTTT. It specifies CASSRGTGRGSNEKLFF. Full variable domain (missing parts from reference TRBV5-4 and TRBJ1-4): ETGVTQSPTHLIKTRGQQVTLRCSSQSGHNTVSWYQQALGQGPQFIFQYYREEENGRGNFPPRFSGLQFPNYSSELNVNALELDDSALYLCASSRGTGRGSNEKLFFGSGTQLSVL.

The chain carries TRBV2 and TRBJ1-3; D unresolved. Germline CDR1 and CDR2: SNHLY and FYNNEI. Trimming took 5 bases from V and 2 from J, leaving 19 bases between them. The CDR3 has 17 amino acids. The CDR3: CASSSFPSSRTGNTIYF. The CDR3, as DNA: TGTGCCAGCAGTTCATTCCCGAGCAGCAGGACTGGAAACACCATATATTTT.

V and J are TRBV9 and TRBJ1-6, with D possibly TRBD1 on 6 matching bases. Germline V CDR1 and CDR2: SGDLS, YYNGEE. V was cut by 3 bases and J by 4 bases, with 11 bases left in between. The CDR3 is 15 residues long. CDR3 loop: CASSADSPYNSPLHF. The CDR3 DNA is TGTGCCAGCAGCGCGGACAGCCCTTATAATTCACCCCTCCACTTT.

V and J are TRBV6-2 or TRBV6-3 and TRBJ1-5; 7 bases are shared with TRBD1. The ends lost 7 bases at V and 1 base at J; junction bases unmatched: 1. The CDR3 spans 13 residues. Germline assignment: CDR1 MNHEY and CDR2 SVGEGT. The CDR3 nucleotides read TGTGCCAGCATGGACAGGAGCAATCAGCCCCAGCATTTT. This translates into CASMDRSNQPQHF.

The chain uses TRBV11-1 and TRBJ2-1, with 10 nucleotides matching TRBD1. After removal of 5 bases from V and 8 bases from J, the junction contained 9 bases not matched to a gene. The CDR3 is 15 residues long. The V gene's germline CDR1 is SGHAT and CDR2 FQDESV (reference sequence). The CDR3 bases are TGTGCCAGCAGCCAACCGGGACAGGGGATTTATGAGCAGTTCTTC. Residues: CASSQPGQGIYEQFF. Full variable domain (missing parts from reference TRBV11-1 and TRBJ2-1): EAEVAQSPRYKITEKSQAVAFWCDPISGHATLYWYRQILGQGPELLVQFQDESVVDDSQLPKDRFSAERLKGVDSTLKIQPAELGDSAMYLCASSQPGQGIYEQFFGPGTRLTVL.

This clonotype turned up a few times. The chain couples TRBV11-3 to TRBJ2-1; perhaps TRBD2 as D (5 bases). V shed 7 bases and J shed 10 bases, with 20 bases lying between them. The CDR3 sequence is 14 residues long. Looked up from germline, CDR1 is SGHNT and CDR2 is YENEEA. The CDR3 protein is CASTLRGASDEQFF. The DNA for the CDR3 is TGTGCCAGCACCCTCCGGGGAGCGAGTGACGAGCAGTTCTTC.

DNA for the CDR3: TGTGCCAGCAGTTTCGCCCGGGACAGGGGGCGATCCCGGCAGGCTTTCTTT. Residues: CASSFARDRGRSRQAFF. The chain has TRBV6-6 and TRBJ1-1; 12 bases fit TRBD1. The V segment lost 4 bases and the J segment 11 bases; nucleotides outside the gene matches: 17. Germline values: CDR1 MNHNY, CDR2 SVGAGI (reference sequence). This CDR3 has 17 amino acids.